A single TCR beta chain is shown here with its context. The antigen is not known. Germline V gene data show CDR1 as SGHVS and CDR2 as FQNEAQ. The V end was cut by 4 bases, the J end by 4 bases, with 10 bases between. The CDR3 spans 13 residues. These data come from a study of T cell clones after liver transplantation. Looking at the study overall: Tolerance: complete withdrawal held at least one year, liver enzymes staying within twice normal. Study results and limitations: Donor-reactive sequences fell more than third party-reactive ones, suggesting partial deletion.

The data were produced by immunoSEQ multiplex PCR, yet TCRdb's version contains in-frame clones alone and is incomplete. The sample has about 33,000 clones, around 94% seen once. This TCR came from a human patient who received a liver transplant. Some T cells may be provided by the graft donor. The sequencing here drew on CD8+ T cells from blood, taken 12 months after liver transplant. This sequence joins TRBV7-8 and TRBJ1-2; TRBD1 might be the D (6 bases). The CDR3 DNA is TGTGCCAGCAGCTCCCAGGGGTTCTATGGCTACACCTTC. Its translation: CASSSQGFYGYTF. The whole variable domain, filled in from reference TRBV7-8 and TRBJ1-2, reads GAGVSQSPRYKVAKRGQDVALRCDPISGHVSLFWYQQALGQGPEFLTYFQNEAQLDKSGLPSDRFFAERPEGSVSTLKIQRTQQEDSAVYLCASSSQGFYGYTFGSGTRLTVV.